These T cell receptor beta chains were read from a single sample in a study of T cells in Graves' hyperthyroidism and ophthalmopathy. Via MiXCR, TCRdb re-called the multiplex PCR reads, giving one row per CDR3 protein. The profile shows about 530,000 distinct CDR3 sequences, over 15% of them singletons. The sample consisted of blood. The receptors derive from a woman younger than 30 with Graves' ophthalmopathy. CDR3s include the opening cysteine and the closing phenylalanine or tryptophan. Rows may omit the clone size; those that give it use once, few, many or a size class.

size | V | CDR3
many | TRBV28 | CASSFTGTDEQYF
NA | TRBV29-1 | CSVSDRGPYEQYF
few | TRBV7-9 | CASSPRQLQGTGELFF
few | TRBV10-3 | CAISLTAGELFF
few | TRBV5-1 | CASSFLFEGGNTEAFF
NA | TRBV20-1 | CSPFPQSTDTQYF
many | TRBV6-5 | CASSYRVTNTGELFF
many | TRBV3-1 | CASSPRAPSYNEQFF
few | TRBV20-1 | CSRTGLQPQHF
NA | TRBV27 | CASRTGYGYTF
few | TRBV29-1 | CSVEDIGEQFF
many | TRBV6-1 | CASSPDIPVLAEAFF
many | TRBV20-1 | CSARDPRGSGYTF
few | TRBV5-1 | CASADQTEDLGVF
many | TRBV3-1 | CASSHWRGPKGMNTEAFF
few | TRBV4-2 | CASSQWGQGNEQFF
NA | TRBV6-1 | CASGGGEQFF
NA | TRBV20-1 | CSAETSGGQETQYF
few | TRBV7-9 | CASSPQFGPTVDEQYF
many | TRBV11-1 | CASSLGTGLRNTEAFF
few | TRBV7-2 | CASSTGQGRNQPQHF
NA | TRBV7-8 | CASSSYDRGQGDTQYF
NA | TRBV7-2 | CASSSLGLARPKETQYF
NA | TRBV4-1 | CASSQEGTTQETQYF
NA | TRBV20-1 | CSAEGWGDEQFF